The present T cell receptor beta chain was sequenced within a study of shared clonotypes between healthy human individuals. In germline, CDR1 is SGDLS, CDR2 YYNGEE. V was shortened by 4 bases and J by 1 base, with 11 bases between the two germline ends. The CDR3 extends over 14 amino acids. Per the original data handling: Junction-only sequences produced by ImmunoSEQ had no quality scores, so filtering differed. The method was immunoSEQ multiplex PCR; TCRdb's version includes in-frame clones alone and lacks a portion of them. D and trimming come from the DNA, and the V and J calls and clone size come from that table. The sample has approximately 2.4 million clones; around 95% are singletons.

V usage is TRBV9 and J usage is TRBJ1-1; D gene uncertain. This clonotype was obtained from a young man in good health. Sample: naive CD4+ T cells sorted from blood. As to subset: CD45RA+ positively selected. For the CDR3, the DNA is TGTGCCAGCAGCCTAGGACCAGAGAACACTGAAGCTTTCTTT. It yields the protein CASSLGPENTEAFF.